Presented here are 9 T cell receptor beta chains from one specimen sequenced in a study of cytomegalovirus exposure and HLA in healthy donors. PCR was performed using 60 Vbeta and 13 Jbeta primers. Here immunoSEQ multiplex PCR was the method, and the copy in TCRdb shows in-frame clones only, minus some. The sample consists of about 120,000 clones, around four fifths of them appearing once. What was sequenced was PBMCs. Every receptor here comes from a young man in good health and CMV-seropositive.

This sequence joins TRBV2 and TRBJ2-1; maybe TRBD2 (6 bases). Germline CDR1 reads SNHLY; CDR2 reads FYNNEI. Trimming removed 8 bases from V and 3 bases from J, with 8 bases in between. CDR3 size: 12 residues. CDR3 in amino acids: CASLGGYNEQFF. The CDR3 DNA is TGTGCCAGCCTCGGGGGCTACAATGAGCAGTTCTTC.

This sequence joins TRBV7-6 and TRBJ2-7; 8 bases agree with TRBD1. Germline V gene data show CDR1 as SGHVS and CDR2 as FNYEAQ. The CDR3 is made up of 13 amino acids. V dropped 3 bases and J dropped 7; count of bases not matched to a gene: 5. CDR3 sequence reads: CASSLRDRYEQYF. The CDR3 DNA is TGTGCCAGCAGCTTGCGGGACAGGTATGAGCAGTACTTC. Based on the CDR3 plus reference TRBV7-6 and TRBJ2-7, the full variable domain is GAGVSQSPRYKVTKRGQDVALRCDPISGHVSLYWYRQALGQGPEFLTYFNYEAQQDKSGLPNDRFSAERPEGSISTLTIQRTEQRDSAMYRCASSLRDRYEQYFGPGTRLTVT.

The chain joins TRBV5-1 to TRBJ1-3, with 9 bases identical to TRBD1. V trimming: 4 bases; J trimming: 1 base; junction bases outside the gene matches: 15. Per germline, CDR1 SGHRS and CDR2 YFSETQ. The CDR3 length is 19 residues. Here the CDR3 reads CASSQEVPGQGPSGNTIYF. In DNA form, the CDR3 reads TGCGCCAGCAGCCAAGAGGTCCCGGGACAGGGACCTTCTGGAAACACCATATATTTT.

The chain uses TRBV6-6 and TRBJ1-6, with D unresolved. Germline V gives CDR1 MNHNY, CDR2 SVGAGI (reference sequence). The CDR3 runs to 12 residues. V shed 6 bases and J shed 9 bases, with 9 bases lying between them. The CDR3 here is CASSESSSPLHF. CDR3 nucleotide sequence: TGTGCCAGCAGCGAATCGAGTTCACCCCTCCACTTT.

This rearrangement joins TRBV6-1 to TRBJ1-2; TRBD1 matches 7 bases. Trimming cost V 6 bases and J 3 bases; bases outside gene matches: 4. Looked up from germline, CDR1 is MNHNS and CDR2 is SASEGT. This CDR3 region has 13 residues. For the CDR3, the DNA is TGTGCCAGCAGGGTGGGACAGTACTATGGCTACACCTTC. Its translation is CASRVGQYYGYTF.

This chain uses TRBV10-3 with TRBJ1-1, with D possibly TRBD1 on 6 matching bases. From germline, CDR1 is ENHRY and CDR2 SYGVKD. V was cut by 10 bases and J by 5 bases, with 17 bases left in between. The CDR3 spans 13 residues. The CDR3 loop reads CATSPAGVTEAFF. CDR3 DNA: TGTGCCACCTCGCCGGCAGGGGTTACTGAAGCTTTCTTT.

J is TRBJ1-2 and V is TRBV29-1, with TRBD1 identical over 9 bases. The junction had 18 bases not matched to a gene; V was cut back by 6 bases and J by 4 bases. Germline V lookup: CDR1 SQVTM, CDR2 ANQGSEA. CDR3 length equals 17 residues. CDR3: CSVEYGTGSSKGYGYTF. CDR3 bases: TGCAGCGTAGAATACGGGACAGGGTCCTCTAAGGGCTATGGCTACACCTTC.

This chain links TRBV7-3 with TRBJ2-1; D unclear. Trimming removed 5 bases from V and 0 bases from J, with 11 bases in between. The CDR3 is made up of 15 amino acids. The germline CDR1 and CDR2 sequences are SGHTA and FQGTGA. DNA of the CDR3: TGTGCCAGCAGCGAAATGGCAAGCTCCTACAATGAGCAGTTCTTC. Translated: CASSEMASSYNEQFF.

This chain uses TRBV27 with TRBJ1-5; D call uncertain. This CDR3 spans 13 amino acids. Germline-derived CDR1 and CDR2 are MNHEY and SMNVEV (reference sequence). V lost 5 bases, J lost 0 bases, and 5 bases lay in between. The CDR3 DNA follows: TGTGCCAGCAGTACTATTAGCAATCAGCCCCAGCATTTT. This translates into CASSTISNQPQHF.